The present entry profiles one T cell receptor (beta chain) with its context. The antigen is not known. The data were taken from a study of shared clonotypes between healthy human individuals. Study conclusions and caveats: Generally, estimated richness proved larger in naive subsets than it did in memory subsets.

Data came from immunoSEQ multiplex PCR; TCRdb stores just in-frame clones and leaves some out. The profile shows around 1.9 million clones, 93% of them singletons. Terminally differentiated effector memory CD45RA+ cells were excluded from the naive CD8 cells, which were CD45RO-negative and positively selected for CCR7. The donor cohort consisted entirely of Caucasian adults residing in Nashville, Tennessee. CDR1 is SGHRS, CDR2 YFSETQ, per germline. V dropped 4 bases and J dropped 2; count of bases not matched to a gene: 5. This CDR3 is 14 amino acids long. V is TRBV5-1 and J is TRBJ2-7, with 8 bases identical to TRBD1. Sequencing used naive CD8+ T cells from PBMCs. This TCR came from a man aged 18 to 29 in good health. Some clones in this sample may be carry-over from other donors' samples. The CDR3 sequence is CASSDRDRPYEQYF. CDR3 nucleotides: TGCGCCAGCAGCGACCGGGACAGGCCCTACGAGCAGTACTTC.